The 9 T cell receptor beta chains below come from one sample, sequenced in a study of blood T cell repertoires in COVID-19. The protocol was immunoSEQ multiplex PCR, while the TCRdb copy is restricted to in-frame clones and leaves out a portion. The sample lists more than 95,000 clones, about 86% occurring once. The sample comprised peripheral blood. Receptors originate from a woman in her sixties in a cohort sampled during active or convalescent COVID-19.

The V gene is TRBV12-2, the J gene TRBJ2-1; the tabulated D call, TRBD1, remains unverified against the DNA. TRBV12-2 counts as a pseudogene. This CDR3 has 18 residues. In nucleotides, the CDR3 is TGTGCAAGTCGCTTTTATTTGTTTGGACAGGGGGGCTACAATGAGCAGTTCTTC. Translation gives CASRFYLFGQGGYNEQFF.

The genes are TRBV3-1 (or the pseudogene TRBV3-2) and TRBJ1-1; 12 bases match TRBD1. The trim removed 5 bases at V and 3 bases at J, leaving 7 bases unmatched. This CDR3 spans 16 amino acids. CDR1 LGHDT and CDR2 YNNKEL come from the germline V gene (reference sequence). CDR3 coding DNA: TGTGCCAGCAGCTCCACGCGGGACAGGGGGCACACTGAAGCTTTCTTT. Its translation: CASSSTRDRGHTEAFF.

This clone was observed a single time. The chain couples TRBV27 to TRBJ2-7; 12 bases map to TRBD2. The germline gives CDR1 MNHEY, CDR2 SMNVEV (reference sequence). The junction had 1 base not matched to a gene; V was cut back by 2 bases and J by 5 bases. This CDR3 contains 14 residues. CDR3 sequence (DNA): TGTGCCAGCAGTTTAACTAGCGGGAGGAACGAGCAGTACTTC. Amino acid sequence: CASSLTSGRNEQYF.

A single count supports this clone. The chain is built from TRBV14 and TRBJ1-1; the D gene is possibly TRBD1 (6 bases). Germline CDR1 is SGHDN and CDR2 is FVKESK. The ends were cut back, 4 bases at V and 1 base at J, with 13 bases in the middle. This CDR3 region has 15 residues. CDR3 residues: CASSRLGGSNTEAFF. In DNA form, the CDR3 reads TGTGCCAGCAGCCGCCTAGGGGGATCGAACACTGAAGCTTTCTTT.

The chain joins TRBV13 to TRBJ2-7; 11 bases align to TRBD2. The V gene end was trimmed by 5 bases and the J gene end by 3 bases; junction bases not matched to a gene: 6. CDR1 PRHDT and CDR2 FYEKMQ come from the germline V gene (reference sequence). This CDR3 has 15 amino acids. Here the CDR3 reads CASSLGTSGFYEQYF. The CDR3 nucleotides are TGTGCCAGCAGCCTCGGGACTAGCGGTTTCTACGAGCAGTACTTC.

The chain combines TRBV4-2 with TRBJ1-5; D not resolved. CDR3 length: 18 amino acids. V was shortened by 0 bases and J by 2 bases, with 17 bases between the two germline ends. CDR1 and CDR2 from the germline V gene are LGHNA and YNFKEQ. The CDR3 DNA follows: TGTGCCAGCAGCCAAGATCGAGGAGGGCAATTTGGCAATCAGCCCCAGCATTTT. Translating it yields CASSQDRGGQFGNQPQHF.

This clone has only one observation. The chain has TRBV10-3 and TRBJ1-5, with D possibly matching TRBD1 (6 bases). CDR1 ENHRY and CDR2 SYGVKD come from the germline V gene. The CDR3 covers 13 residues. The germline V and J ends were trimmed by 5 bases and 2 bases, with 7 bases remaining between them. CDR3 protein: CAISPGGNQPQHF. CDR3 DNA: TGTGCCATCAGTCCAGGGGGCAATCAGCCCCAGCATTTT.

The V and J genes are TRBV5-1 and TRBJ2-2; no clear D gene. The CDR3 consists of 17 residues. V lost 2 bases and J lost 5, with 19 bases in between. The germline gives CDR1 SGHRS, CDR2 YFSETQ. CDR3 sequence reads: CASSFRAPPEPTGELFF. In DNA form, the CDR3 reads TGCGCCAGCAGCTTCCGAGCGCCTCCGGAACCTACCGGGGAGCTGTTTTTT.

The chain has TRBV7-2 and TRBJ2-1, with D possibly matching TRBD2 (6 bases). Germline CDR1 and CDR2: SGHTA and FQGNSA. The length of the CDR3 is 14 residues. Trimming removed 1 base at V and 6 bases at J, with 10 bases between. The CDR3 here is CASSLGGTPNEQFF. The CDR3 coding sequence is TGTGCCAGCAGCTTAGGCGGGACTCCCAATGAGCAGTTCTTC.